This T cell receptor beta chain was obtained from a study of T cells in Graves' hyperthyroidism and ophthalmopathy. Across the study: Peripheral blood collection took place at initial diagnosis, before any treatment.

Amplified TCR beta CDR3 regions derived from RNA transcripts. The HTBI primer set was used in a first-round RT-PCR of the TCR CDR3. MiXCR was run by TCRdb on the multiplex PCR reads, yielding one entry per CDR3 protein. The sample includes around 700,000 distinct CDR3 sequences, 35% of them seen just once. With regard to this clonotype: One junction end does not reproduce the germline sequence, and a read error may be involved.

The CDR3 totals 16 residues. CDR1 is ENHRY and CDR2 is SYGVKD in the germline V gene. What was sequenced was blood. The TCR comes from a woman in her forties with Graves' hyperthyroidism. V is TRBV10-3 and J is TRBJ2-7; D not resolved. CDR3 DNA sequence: TGTGCCAGCAGTTTATCGGGCGGCGGATTAATCTACGAGCAGTACTTC. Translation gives CASSLSGGGLIYEQYF.